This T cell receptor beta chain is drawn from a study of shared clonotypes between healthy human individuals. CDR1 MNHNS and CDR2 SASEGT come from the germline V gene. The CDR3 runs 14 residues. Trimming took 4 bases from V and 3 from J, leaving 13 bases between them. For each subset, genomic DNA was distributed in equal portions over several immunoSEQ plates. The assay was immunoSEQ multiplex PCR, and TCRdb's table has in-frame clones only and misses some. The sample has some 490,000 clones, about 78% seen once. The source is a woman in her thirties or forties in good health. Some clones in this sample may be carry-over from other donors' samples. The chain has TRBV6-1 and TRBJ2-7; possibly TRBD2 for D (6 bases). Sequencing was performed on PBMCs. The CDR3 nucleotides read TGTGCCAGCAGTGTGGGGCAGGAGGGCTACGAGCAGTACTTC. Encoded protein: CASSVGQEGYEQYF.